This T cell receptor (beta chain) was captured by sequencing in a study of cytomegalovirus exposure and HLA in healthy donors (dated by TCRdb to about 2017). In terms of the full investigation: According to an earlier analysis of 587 of the donors, 150 million to 200 million T cells yielded roughly 110 million unique TCR beta sequences and approximately 280 Gb of sequence data. Roughly 300 gigabases of sequencing data and tens of millions of unique TCR sequences made up an early release that covered some 640 HLA-typed donors. Of the 300 to 450 genotyped donors, approximately 83% fell in the genetic ancestry cluster associated with self-reported Caucasian donors. The study was designed to test whether signatures of past pathogen exposure could be identified by cataloging public T cell receptors. The T cell repertoires of several hundred subjects were profiled by immunosequencing and related to cytomegalovirus serostatus. Along with the roughly 710-subject first cohort, a separate validation cohort of about 110 different subjects was used. High-throughput TCR immunosequencing, statistical association of individual TCRs with disease status, and machine learning were combined to predict cytomegalovirus infection status. A later analysis re-examined previously published TCR beta repertoires from roughly 720 donors and added high-resolution HLA genotyping to investigate patterns of TCR occurrence. The later analysis used no new phenotypic data to find candidate immune exposures, relying instead on TCR beta sequences and their occurrence across donors. An earlier analysis of around 640 of the donors used high-throughput TCR beta sequencing to judge whether each TCR beta V gene segment behaved as functional or pseudogenic. Alongside the repertoire data, information on donor age, sex, ethnicity and CMV serostatus was compiled. A later genetic analysis took genome-wide SNP genotypes for about 60% of the roughly 670 donors and used that subset as a discovery cohort. All discovery cohort repertoires had been generated on a single sequencing platform. HLA typing covered class I and class II loci at four-digit resolution. The number of donors typed differed by locus, with about 629-630 for A, B, C, DRB1 and DQB1, over 500 for DQA1, over 600 for DPA1, and under 490 for DPB1. About five DR-DQ haplotypes were treated as single units for association and clustering because of strong linkage in the cohort. Among almost 400 genotyped donors of the cohort, an average of around 240,000 unique TCR beta nucleotide sequences were sequenced per donor, around 20% of them non-productive. Here is what the overall study found, with its caveats: Cytomegalovirus status was reported to be diagnosed by the classifier with high specificity and sensitivity in both the original and validation cohorts. At a false discovery rate of 0.05, a later analysis linked 16,000 or so TCR beta sequences to specific HLA alleles. Compared with the roughly 600-donor mean, donors in an Asian-associated ancestry cluster had fewer N-insertions in productive TCRs, according to a later genetic analysis. When HLA alleles, especially DR and DQ, strongly co-occurred, attributing TCR associations to individual alleles was difficult. While some public TCRs were present in many individuals, most TCR sequences turned up only very rarely across donors. An association between a missense DCLRE1C variant and V-gene and J-gene trimming of TCR beta chains was found in a later genetic analysis and replicated in an independent cohort. Linkage disequilibrium might explain the correlated functional status among segregating V segments, but an unknown experimental factor could not be ruled out. The only immune exposure information available for the cohort was CMV serostatus. In vitro tests confirmed that a few of the cytomegalovirus-associated TCR beta chains recognize cytomegalovirus antigens. Only TCR beta chains were sequenced in this cohort, and the absence of alpha or paired-chain data limited detectable features. According to a later analysis, parvovirus B19, influenza, CMV and Epstein-Barr virus appeared linked to several top co-occurrence clusters. The authors suggested that the approach could potentially be extended to other disease states and immunological phenotypes. Because HLA typing was missing for some donors at each locus, association tests included only the typed subset. In a later analysis, most CMV-associated TCR beta chains were found to appear HLA-restricted, with HLA associations seemingly driven largely by CMV exposure. A cluster of highly shared sequence variants was judged likely to be a technical artifact of the sequencing pipeline. Approximately 16 rarely observed V segments, including chromosome 9 orphons, were excluded from the earlier analysis of just under 600 of the donors because counts were too low. The 87-base-pair reads could not distinguish some IMGT-functional V segments, including TRBV6-2 and TRBV6-3, so those segments were excluded. In a later analysis, TCR association rates were found to vary across HLA loci, with the most associated TCRs seen for DRB1 alleles and the fewest for HLA-C alleles. In a later analysis, HLA-associated TCR beta chains showed more clonal expansion and lower generation probabilities than non-associated chains that were equally common. A further reported finding was that TCR beta sequences accurately predicted the HLA-A and HLA-B alleles for most subjects in the first cohort. The study listed approximately 150 TCR beta chains as associated with cytomegalovirus. Broadly in line with IMGT annotations, most TCR beta V segments showed up in productive rearrangements about 87% or about 30% of the time in an earlier analysis of 587 of the donors. Roughly uniform sequencing depth across donors was assumed in presence/absence analyses, although this assumption may not hold.

About this clone itself: The clone's antigen remains unknown. Its ends do not fully match the called genes, so a read error is possible.

The library relied on the immunoSEQ multiplex PCR assay. For the multiplex PCR, a mixture combining 60 forward primers for TCR Vbeta segments and 13 reverse primers for TCR Jbeta segments was used. A multiplex PCR assay on genomic DNA amplified the CDR3 region of rearranged TCR beta genes. The amplified TCR beta libraries were sequenced on the Illumina HiSeq System as 87-base-pair reads. Per the source publication's procedure: Across the 640 or so repertoires, a later analysis counted 80 million or so unique TCR beta chains, around 11 million of which were shared by at least two donors. Raw reads were error-corrected and collapsed into unique sequences by a nearest-neighbor algorithm in which closely related sequences were merged to remove PCR and sequencing errors. To assign V, D and J gene segments, CDR3 sequences were aligned to IMGT reference sequences. Each retained sequence needed at least a six-nucleotide match to both a V gene segment and a J gene segment. Rearrangements were called productive when the CDR3 lacked stop codons and stayed in frame with V and J; all others were non-productive. CDR3 was defined by IMGT convention, running from the second conserved V-encoded cysteine to the conserved J-encoded phenylalanine. The earlier analysis of a few hundred of the donors excluded sequences that lacked an unambiguous match to a single V gene segment. An earlier analysis of several hundred of the donors called V segments functional above 56.7% productive rearrangements and segregating when the between-donor standard deviation exceeded 5%. A statistical classification framework was built for diagnosing cytomegalovirus status from the catalog of TCR beta chain sequences. In a later analysis, TCR nucleotide sequences were compared against IMGT/GENE-DB human TR gene sequences so that V and J genes could be assigned. A later analysis assigned CDR3 sequences and most-parsimonious VDJ recombination scenarios with the TCRdist pipeline. A later analysis defined each TCR beta chain by its CDR3 amino acid sequence plus V-gene family, and excluded reads lacking a unique V-gene family. In a later analysis, 450 to 600 highly shared, low-generation-probability nucleotide sequences were removed to address suspected cross-contamination and a sequencing artifact. A later analysis calculated a clonal expansion index for each public chain from normalized within-repertoire ranks of inferred template counts. In a later analysis, generation probabilities were computed using a VDJ recombination model fitted to out-of-frame rearrangements, and the results were checked against IGoR. A later analysis scored TCR-TCR, TCR-HLA and TCR-CMV co-occurrence with hypergeometric tests, applying a repertoire-size bias correction to TCR pairs. In a later analysis, false discovery rates were estimated by permuting HLA or CMV assignments 20 times. In a later analysis, co-occurring TCRs were grouped using DBSCAN, with TCRdist sequence similarity added in when clustering inside HLA-allele-positive subsets. For co-occurrence clustering, repertoires with fewer than 30,000 or more than 120,000 public chains were excluded, along with a handful of repertoires with anomalous nucleotide sharing. The immuneACCESS repertoire file appears here via TCRdb, limited to in-frame rearrangements. These files lack a portion of the clones; in checked studies, under half of the deficit traces to unresolved V genes, and the cause of the others is not known. For V, J and clone size, that table is used; D and trimming come from the DNA. This sample comprises approximately 91,000 clones, under 75% of them detected only once. 0.95% to 1.5% of the sample rests with the top ten.

Per the germline V gene (reference sequence), MNHEY is the CDR1 and SMNVEV is the CDR2. The CDR3, cysteine through phenylalanine, is 14 amino acids long. Left in the record is the CDR3 DNA by itself, 42 bases read in frame from the first base. In total, approximately 610 healthy bone marrow donors made up the cohort. At the time of sampling, every cohort member was nominally healthy, though immune exposures that went unrecorded were likely present. The donor tested CMV seronegative, placing the donor among the 352 seronegative members of the cohort. Each donor provided a peripheral blood sample, and peripheral blood mononuclear cells were used for TCR beta sequencing. The Qiagen DNeasy Blood Extraction Kit was used to extract genomic DNA from the blood cell samples.

This TCR came from a female donor in good health and CMV-seronegative. The rearranged segments are TRBV27 and TRBJ2-1, and TRBD2 matches 11 of the central bases. Input material: PBMCs. The CDR3 is CACRGTSGHNEQFF. The nucleotide sequence reads TGTGCCTGCAGGGGGACTAGCGGTCACAATGAGCAGTTCTTC.